This T cell receptor (beta chain) was obtained from a study of T cells in Graves' hyperthyroidism and ophthalmopathy (dated by TCRdb to between 2018 and 2021). Study-wide context: Peripheral blood samples were taken at initial diagnosis, before any treatment was given. For training and testing, the roughly 100 patients in the discovery cohort were randomly divided in a 7:3 ratio. A discovery cohort of about a hundred patients, 43 with Graves' ophthalmopathy and more than 55 with stable Graves' hyperthyroidism, was used to find distinguishing TCR V-J signatures. Following sampling, methimazole starting at 30 mg daily was given to hyperthyroidism patients, and high-dose intravenous methylprednisolone was given to ophthalmopathy patients. The paper reports TCR Vbeta CDR3 sequencing of roughly 140 peripheral blood samples: around 45 ophthalmopathy, fewer than 80 hyperthyroidism and around 17 progressor patients. In addition, the study compared T-cell repertoires in thyroid tissue and in blood from about six Graves' hyperthyroidism patients. An independent validation cohort of some 18 hyperthyroidism patients and over 15 patients who later progressed to ophthalmopathy tested prospective prediction of ophthalmopathy. General study outcomes and caveats: Sample size was not statistically predetermined, and investigators were not blinded to group allocation. Most expanded thyroid clonotypes (frequency above 0.001) were also detected in blood, a finding suggesting that blood repertoires may reflect thyroid immune responses. A model built on a 13 V-J signature distinguished ophthalmopathy from stable hyperthyroidism, reaching about 89% sensitivity and around 82% specificity in cross-validation and 80%/75% in testing. In validation, the model predicted progression to ophthalmopathy a median of roughly 6.1 months before onset, with approximately 71% sensitivity and 72.22% specificity.

The TCR beta CDR3 regions were amplified from the RNA transcripts. A first-round RT-PCR of the TCR CDR3 used the HTBI primer set with the Qiagen OneStep RT-PCR kit. Libraries were constructed in a second round of multiplex PCR, after which size selection and purification were performed. Sequencing of the libraries was done on an Illumina HiSeq2000 using paired-end 100 bp reads. The published analysis was carried out like this. Raw data were processed with SOAPnuke, discarding reads with adapters, uncalled bases, mean Phred below 15, or no exact constant-primer or identifier match. High-quality paired reads were merged using COPE v1.2.5, and each unique nucleotide sequence was defined as a clonotype. MiTCR v1.1 was used to align clonotypes to the IMGT TRBV, TRBD and TRBJ reference segments. The analysis was restricted to V-J combinations with a frequency above 0.0001, which together covered roughly 99% of the repertoires. A TCS score was defined as the ratio of F50 (clonal expansion) to E x V (chaos), with BLOSUM62-based TCRdist applied between CDR3 peptides within each V-J. Welch's t-statistics and random forest reduced several hundred V-J features to around 14, which were used in a naive Bayes classifier (R e1071). TCRdb ran its own pipeline on the public reads, namely fastp trimming at Q25 and MiXCR clone calling, and kept in-frame beta chains. Rows with one shared CDR3 protein collapse into an entry with the most common genes and DNA. These V and J calls are TCRdb output, not the study's own analysis. For this sample the table gives over 400,000 distinct CDR3 sequences, of which under 25% were detected only once. Jointly, the top ten make up 49% of the sample.

Comments on this clonotype: Its antigen remains unidentified. Base qualities were left out, and no much larger clone turns up one base away.

In the ophthalmopathy patients, disease was moderately to severely active, with a Clinical Activity Score of 3 or more, a NOSPECS grade of 4 or more, and a duration of less than 3 months. Any patient with an uncontrolled infection, another autoimmune disease, pregnancy or lactation was excluded. Clinical symptoms, serum thyroxine and TRAb, thyroid ultrasound, and orbital computed tomography formed the basis for the diagnoses. PBMCs were isolated from more than 8 ml of fresh peripheral blood by Ficoll-Paque density gradient centrifugation. Trizol reagent was used to extract total RNA, and RNA quality was then checked on an Agilent 2100 Bioanalyzer. The CDR3 numbers 12 residues from cysteine through phenylalanine. The only DNA kept is the CDR3, 36 bases in frame from the first base. The germline V gene provides CDR1 MNHEY and CDR2 SVGEGT. V is cut back by 2 bases and J by 13 bases, with 5 bases in the junction unmatched.

Sequences were obtained from blood. This clonotype was obtained from a woman aged 70-85 years with Graves' ophthalmopathy. The chain links TRBV6-2 or TRBV6-3 with TRBJ2-5; 9 nucleotides in the junction match TRBD2. CDR3 loop: CASSYSLAGRYF. The DNA sequence is TGTGCCAGCAGTTACAGTCTAGCGGGACGGTACTTC.